This T cell receptor beta chain appears in the sequencing data of a study of T cells expressing NK-cell markers (dated by TCRdb to between 2020 and 2021). A note on the overall study: About eight donors provided sorted CD3+CD56+NKG2C+, CD3+CD56+NKG2C- and CD3+CD56-NKG2C+ T-cell subsets, whose TCR beta-chain repertoires were profiled. Of the eight sequenced donors, seven were found to be HCMV-seropositive and one was found to be HCMV-seronegative. Randomly selected healthy volunteers, three men and five women, were used as the eight sequenced donors. The libraries were sequenced on Illumina HiSeq 2000/2500, MiSeq or NextSeq, producing 2 x 150 bp reads.

Including the terminal cysteine and phenylalanine, the CDR3 comprises 13 residues. No nucleotide data were recorded. CDR1 and CDR2 are read off the germline V gene as KGHSH and LQKENI. As to this clonotype: Its antigen has not been determined.

Beyond this particular receptor, the publication reports: Whether the expanded NKG2C-expressing T cell clones were specific for HCMV antigens remained unclear. In several donors, the dominant CD3+CD56+NKG2C+ clonotypes ranked among the top 10 CD8+ clonotypes, making up about 1.0-8% of CD8+ T cells. Those dominant clonotypes were again the most abundant among CD3+CD56-NKG2C+ cells in a few donors, at roughly 25-60.1%.

HCMV-specific IgG was detected in serum with a commercial ELISA kit to determine HCMV serostatus. Ficoll density gradient centrifugation was used to isolate peripheral blood mononuclear cells from blood. This sample was sequenced with an Illumina HiSeq 2000. 5'RACE template switching, by which a universal primer site and unique molecular identifiers were added, was used to make TCR beta cDNA libraries. cDNA synthesis was primed from the TCR beta constant segment and was followed by two successive PCR amplification steps. The study's own analysis went as follows. MIGEC was used to demultiplex reads and group the reads by UMI, and MiTCR was used to assemble and quantify clonotypes. To exclude erroneous sequences, any TCR cDNA sequence not supported by at least two reads was discarded. The tcR package was used for downstream repertoire analysis, and clonotypes were matched between fractions using CDR3 nucleotide sequence together with V segment. VDJmatch was used to annotate antigen specificity against VDJdb, with one amino acid substitution in CDR3 permitted. TCRdb reprocessed the reads, and each CDR3 protein sequence is entered once, without DNA. Here the V and J calls rest on TCRdb's processing, not on the authors' analysis. This sample's table contains about 260,000 distinct CDR3 sequences. 4% to 4.5% of the sample is in the top ten clones.

The TCR was taken from a woman between 18 and 70 years old in good health. Specimen: blood T cells: a sorted CD56 or NKG2C T cell subset, CD4+ or CD8+ T cells, or bulk PBMC T cells (not recorded which). The receptor chain draws on TRBV18 and TRBJ1-1; TCRdb returns TRBD1, unconfirmable since there is no DNA. The CDR3 amino acid sequence is: CASSPSGTDEAFF.